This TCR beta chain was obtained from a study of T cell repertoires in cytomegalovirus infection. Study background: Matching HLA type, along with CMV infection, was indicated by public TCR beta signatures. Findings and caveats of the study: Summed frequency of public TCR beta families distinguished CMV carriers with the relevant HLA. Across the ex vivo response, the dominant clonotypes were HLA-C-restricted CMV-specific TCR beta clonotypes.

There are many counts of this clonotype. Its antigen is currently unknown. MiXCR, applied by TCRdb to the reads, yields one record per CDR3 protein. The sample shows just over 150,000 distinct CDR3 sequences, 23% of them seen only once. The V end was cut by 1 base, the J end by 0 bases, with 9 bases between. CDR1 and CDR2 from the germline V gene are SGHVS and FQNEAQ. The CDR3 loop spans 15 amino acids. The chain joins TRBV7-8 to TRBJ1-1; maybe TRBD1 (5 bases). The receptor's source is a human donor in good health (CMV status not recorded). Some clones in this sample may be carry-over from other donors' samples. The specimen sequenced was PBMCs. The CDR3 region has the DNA TGTGCCAGCAGCTTAGGGGGGGGGATGAACACTGAAGCTTTCTTT. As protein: CASSLGGGMNTEAFF. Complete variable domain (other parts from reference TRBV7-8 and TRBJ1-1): GAGVSQSPRYKVAKRGQDVALRCDPISGHVSLFWYQQALGQGPEFLTYFQNEAQLDKSGLPSDRFFAERPEGSVSTLKIQRTQQEDSAVYLCASSLGGGMNTEAFFGQGTRLTVV.